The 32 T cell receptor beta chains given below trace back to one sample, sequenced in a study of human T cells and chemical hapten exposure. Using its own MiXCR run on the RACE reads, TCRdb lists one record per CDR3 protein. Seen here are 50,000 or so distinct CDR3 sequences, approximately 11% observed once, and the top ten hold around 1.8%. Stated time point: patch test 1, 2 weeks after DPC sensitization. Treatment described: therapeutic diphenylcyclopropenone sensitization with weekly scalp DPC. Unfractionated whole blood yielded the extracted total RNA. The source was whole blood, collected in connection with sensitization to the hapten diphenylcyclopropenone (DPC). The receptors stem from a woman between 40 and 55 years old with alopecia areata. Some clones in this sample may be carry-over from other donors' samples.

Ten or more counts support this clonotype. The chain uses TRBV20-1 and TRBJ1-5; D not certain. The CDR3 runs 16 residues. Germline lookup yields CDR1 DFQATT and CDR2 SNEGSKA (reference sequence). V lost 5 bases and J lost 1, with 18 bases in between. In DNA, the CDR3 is TGCAGTGCTTCCAGAAGTGGGCCGGGAAGCAATCAGCCCCAGCATTTT. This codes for CSASRSGPGSNQPQHF.

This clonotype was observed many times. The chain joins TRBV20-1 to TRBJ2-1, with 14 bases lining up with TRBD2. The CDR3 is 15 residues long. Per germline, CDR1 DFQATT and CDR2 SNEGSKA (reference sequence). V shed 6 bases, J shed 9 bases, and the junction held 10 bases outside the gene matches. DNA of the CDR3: TGCAGTGCCAGACCCGGGACTAGCGGGAGAGGTGAGCAGTTCTTC. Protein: CSARPGTSGRGEQFF.

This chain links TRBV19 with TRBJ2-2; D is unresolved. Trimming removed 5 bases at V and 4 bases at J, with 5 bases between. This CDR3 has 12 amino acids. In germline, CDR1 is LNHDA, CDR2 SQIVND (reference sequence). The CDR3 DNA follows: TGTGCCAGTAGTTTGAGCACCGGGGAGCTGTTTTTT. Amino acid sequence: CASSLSTGELFF.

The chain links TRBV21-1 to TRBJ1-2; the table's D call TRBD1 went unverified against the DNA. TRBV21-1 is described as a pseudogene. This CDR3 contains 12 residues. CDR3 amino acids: CLMGGTFAGYTF. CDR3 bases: TGCCTGATGGGCGGTACCTTCGCTGGCTACACCTTC.

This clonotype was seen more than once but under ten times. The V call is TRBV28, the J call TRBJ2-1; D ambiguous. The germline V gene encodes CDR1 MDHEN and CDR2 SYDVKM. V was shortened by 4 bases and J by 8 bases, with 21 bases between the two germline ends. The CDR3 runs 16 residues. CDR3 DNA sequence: TGTGCCAGCAGTTCCCCCGAGGAGACGGCAAGGGATGAGCAGTTCTTC. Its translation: CASSSPEETARDEQFF.

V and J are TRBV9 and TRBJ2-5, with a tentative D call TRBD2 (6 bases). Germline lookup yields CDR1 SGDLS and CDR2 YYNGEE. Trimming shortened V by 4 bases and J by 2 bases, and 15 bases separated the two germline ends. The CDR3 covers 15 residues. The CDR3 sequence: CASSLRGDWQETQYF. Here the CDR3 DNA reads TGTGCCAGCAGCCTACGAGGGGACTGGCAAGAGACCCAGTACTTC.

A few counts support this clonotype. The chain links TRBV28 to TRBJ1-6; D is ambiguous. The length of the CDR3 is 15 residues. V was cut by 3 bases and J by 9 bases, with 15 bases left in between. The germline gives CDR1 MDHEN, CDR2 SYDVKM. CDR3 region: CASSFGSSGLSPLHF. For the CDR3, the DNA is TGTGCCAGCAGTTTCGGGAGTTCGGGCCTTTCACCCCTCCACTTT.

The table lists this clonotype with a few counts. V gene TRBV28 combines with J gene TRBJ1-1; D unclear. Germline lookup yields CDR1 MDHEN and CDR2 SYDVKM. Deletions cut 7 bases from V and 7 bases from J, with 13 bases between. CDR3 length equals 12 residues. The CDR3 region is CASTGPVGEAFF. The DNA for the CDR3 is TGTGCCAGCACCGGGCCTGTGGGTGAAGCTTTCTTT.

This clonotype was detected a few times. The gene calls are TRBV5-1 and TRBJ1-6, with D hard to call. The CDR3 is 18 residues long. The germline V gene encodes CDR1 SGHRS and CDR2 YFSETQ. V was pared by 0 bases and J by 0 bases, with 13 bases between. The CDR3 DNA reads TGCGCCAGCAGCTTGGCCGCGGGCGATAGCTCCTATAATTCACCCCTCCACTTT. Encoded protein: CASSLAAGDSSYNSPLHF.

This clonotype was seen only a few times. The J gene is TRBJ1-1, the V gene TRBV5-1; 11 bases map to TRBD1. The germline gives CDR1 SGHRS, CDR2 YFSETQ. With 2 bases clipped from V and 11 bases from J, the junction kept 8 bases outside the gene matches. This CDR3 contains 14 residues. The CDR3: CASSFGQGALGAFF. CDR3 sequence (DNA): TGCGCCAGCAGCTTCGGACAGGGGGCCTTGGGGGCTTTCTTT.

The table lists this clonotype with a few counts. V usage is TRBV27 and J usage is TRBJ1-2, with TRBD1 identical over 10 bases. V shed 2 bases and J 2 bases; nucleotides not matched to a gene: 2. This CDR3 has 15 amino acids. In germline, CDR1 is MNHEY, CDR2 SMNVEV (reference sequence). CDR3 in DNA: TGTGCCAGCAGTTTACGGGGACAGGGGAACTATGGCTACACCTTC. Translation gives CASSLRGQGNYGYTF.

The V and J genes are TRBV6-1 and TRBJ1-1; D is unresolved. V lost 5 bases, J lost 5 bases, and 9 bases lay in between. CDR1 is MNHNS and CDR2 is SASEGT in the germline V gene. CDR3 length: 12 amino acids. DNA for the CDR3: TGTGCCAGCAGTCCTGGTGAGACTGAAGCTTTCTTT. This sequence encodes CASSPGETEAFF.

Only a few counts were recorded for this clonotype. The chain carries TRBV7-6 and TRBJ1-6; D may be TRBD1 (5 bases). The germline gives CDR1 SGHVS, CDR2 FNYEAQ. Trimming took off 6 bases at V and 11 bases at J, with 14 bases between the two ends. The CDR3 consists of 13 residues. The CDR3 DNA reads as TGTGCCAGCAGTTTACAGGATCGCGCACCCCTCCACTTT. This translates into CASSLQDRAPLHF. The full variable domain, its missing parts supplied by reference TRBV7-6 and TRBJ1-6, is GAGVSQSPRYKVTKRGQDVALRCDPISGHVSLYWYRQALGQGPEFLTYFNYEAQQDKSGLPNDRFSAERPEGSISTLTIQRTEQRDSAMYRCASSLQDRAPLHFGNGTRLTVT.

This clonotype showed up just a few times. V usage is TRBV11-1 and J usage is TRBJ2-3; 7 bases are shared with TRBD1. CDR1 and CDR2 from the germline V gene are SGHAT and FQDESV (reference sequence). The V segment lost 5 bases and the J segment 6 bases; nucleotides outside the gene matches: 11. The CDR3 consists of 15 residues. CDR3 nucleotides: TGTGCCAGCAGCCCCCCGCCGACAGGGTTGGATACGCAGTATTTT. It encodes CASSPPPTGLDTQYF.

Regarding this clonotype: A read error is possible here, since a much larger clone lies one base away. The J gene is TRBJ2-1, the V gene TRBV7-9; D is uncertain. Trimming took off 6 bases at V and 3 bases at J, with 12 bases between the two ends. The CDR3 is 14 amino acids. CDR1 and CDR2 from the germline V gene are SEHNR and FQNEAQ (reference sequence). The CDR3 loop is CASRQSQSYNEQFF. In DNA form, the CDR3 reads TGTGCCAGCAGACAGTCCCAGAGCTACAATGAGCAGTTCTTC.

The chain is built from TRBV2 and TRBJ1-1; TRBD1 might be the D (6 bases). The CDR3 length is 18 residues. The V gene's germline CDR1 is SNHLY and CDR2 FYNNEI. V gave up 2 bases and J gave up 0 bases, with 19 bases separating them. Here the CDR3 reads CASSERGASAALNTEAFF. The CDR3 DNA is TGTGCCAGCAGTGAAAGGGGGGCCTCGGCAGCCTTGAACACTGAAGCTTTCTTT.

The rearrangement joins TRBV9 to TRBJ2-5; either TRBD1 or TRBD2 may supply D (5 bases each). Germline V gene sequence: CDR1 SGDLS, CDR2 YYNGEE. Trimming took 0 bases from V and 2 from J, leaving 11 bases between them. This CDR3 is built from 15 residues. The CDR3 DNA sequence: TGTGCCAGCAGCGTAGTCCAGGGCGGGCAAGAGACCCAGTACTTC. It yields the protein CASSVVQGGQETQYF.

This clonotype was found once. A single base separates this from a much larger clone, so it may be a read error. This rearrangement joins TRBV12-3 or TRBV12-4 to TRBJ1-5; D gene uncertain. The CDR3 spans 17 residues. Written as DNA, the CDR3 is TGTGCCAGCAGCCTCTCCGGATGGGCAGAAGACAATCAGCCCCGGCATTTT. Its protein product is CASSLSGWAEDNQPRHF.

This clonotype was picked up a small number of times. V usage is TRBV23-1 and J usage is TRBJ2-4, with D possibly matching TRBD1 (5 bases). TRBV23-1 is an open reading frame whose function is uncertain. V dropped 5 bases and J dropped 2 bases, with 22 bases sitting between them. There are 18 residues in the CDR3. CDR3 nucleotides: TGCGCCAGCAGTACCCAGGGTCCGTTTAATCAACCCAAAAACATTCAGTACTTC. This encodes CASSTQGPFNQPKNIQYF.

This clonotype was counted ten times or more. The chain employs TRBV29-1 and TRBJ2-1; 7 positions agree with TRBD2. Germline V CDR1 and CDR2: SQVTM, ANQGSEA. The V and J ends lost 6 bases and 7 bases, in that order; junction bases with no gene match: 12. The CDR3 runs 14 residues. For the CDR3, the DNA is TGCAGCGTGAGACCCTCTAGCGGCCCTAATGAGCAGTTCTTC. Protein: CSVRPSSGPNEQFF.

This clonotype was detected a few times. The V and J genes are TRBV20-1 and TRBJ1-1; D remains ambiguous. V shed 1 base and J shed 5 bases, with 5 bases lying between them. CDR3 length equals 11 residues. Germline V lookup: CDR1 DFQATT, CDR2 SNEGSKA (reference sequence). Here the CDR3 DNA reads TGCAGTGCTAGAGTGTTAACTGAAGCTTTCTTT. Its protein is CSARVLTEAFF.

The CDR3 DNA sequence: TGTGCCAGCAGCTTAGCCCCCAGCGGACCTTACGAGCAGTACTTC. It specifies CASSLAPSGPYEQYF. This chain joins TRBV11-2 and TRBJ2-7; D perhaps matches TRBD2 (5 bases). Germline V gives CDR1 SGHAT, CDR2 FQNNGV. The length of the CDR3 is 15 residues. V lost 1 base, J lost 4 bases, and 14 bases lay in between.

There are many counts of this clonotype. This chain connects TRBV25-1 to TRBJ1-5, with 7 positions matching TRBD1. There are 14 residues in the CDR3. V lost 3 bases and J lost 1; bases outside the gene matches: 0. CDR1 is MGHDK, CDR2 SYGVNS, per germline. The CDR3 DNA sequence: TGTGCCAGCAGTGACAGGGGGAGCAATCAGCCCCAGCATTTT. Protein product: CASSDRGSNQPQHF.

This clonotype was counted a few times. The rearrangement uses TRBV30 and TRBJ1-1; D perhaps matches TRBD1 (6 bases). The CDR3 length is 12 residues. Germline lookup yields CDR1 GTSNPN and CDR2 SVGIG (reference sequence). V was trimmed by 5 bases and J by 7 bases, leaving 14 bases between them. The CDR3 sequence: CAWETGKLEAFF. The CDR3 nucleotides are TGTGCCTGGGAGACAGGTAAACTTGAAGCTTTCTTT.

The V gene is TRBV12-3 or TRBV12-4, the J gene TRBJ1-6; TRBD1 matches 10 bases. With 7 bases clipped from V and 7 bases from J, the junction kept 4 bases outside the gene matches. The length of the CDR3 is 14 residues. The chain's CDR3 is CASTSTGGNSPLHF. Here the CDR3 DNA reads TGTGCCAGCACCTCGACAGGGGGCAATTCACCCCTCCACTTT.

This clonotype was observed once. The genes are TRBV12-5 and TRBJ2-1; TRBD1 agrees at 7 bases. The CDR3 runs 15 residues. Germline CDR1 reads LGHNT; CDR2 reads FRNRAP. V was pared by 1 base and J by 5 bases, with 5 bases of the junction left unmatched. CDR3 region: CASGLARDRDNEQFF. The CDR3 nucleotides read TGTGCTAGTGGTTTGGCACGGGACAGAGACAATGAGCAGTTCTTC.

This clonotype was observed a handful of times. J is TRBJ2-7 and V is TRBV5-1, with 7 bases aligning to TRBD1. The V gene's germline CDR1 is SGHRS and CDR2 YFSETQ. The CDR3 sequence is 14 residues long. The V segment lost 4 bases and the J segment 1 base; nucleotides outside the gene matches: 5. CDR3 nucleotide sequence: TGCGCCAGCAGCCGGGACAGACCATCCTACGAGCAGTACTTC. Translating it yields CASSRDRPSYEQYF.

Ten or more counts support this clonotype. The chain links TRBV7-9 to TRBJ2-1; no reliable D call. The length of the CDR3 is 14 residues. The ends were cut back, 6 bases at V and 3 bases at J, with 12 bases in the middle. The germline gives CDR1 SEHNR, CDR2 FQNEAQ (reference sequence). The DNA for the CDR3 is TGTGCCAGCAGACGGTCCCAGAGCTACAATGAGCAGTTCTTC. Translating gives CASRRSQSYNEQFF.

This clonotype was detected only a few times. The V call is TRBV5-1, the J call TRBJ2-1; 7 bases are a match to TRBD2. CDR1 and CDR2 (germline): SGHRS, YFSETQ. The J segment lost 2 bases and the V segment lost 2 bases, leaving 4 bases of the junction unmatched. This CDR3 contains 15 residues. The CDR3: CASSFRLAPYNEQFF. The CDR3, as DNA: TGCGCCAGCAGCTTCCGACTAGCCCCCTACAATGAGCAGTTCTTC. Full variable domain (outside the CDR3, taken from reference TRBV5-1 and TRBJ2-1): KAGVTQTPRYLIKTRGQQVTLSCSPISGHRSVSWYQQTPGQGLQFLFEYFSETQRNKGNFPGRFSGRQFSNSRSEMNVSTLELGDSALYLCASSFRLAPYNEQFFGPGTRLTVL.

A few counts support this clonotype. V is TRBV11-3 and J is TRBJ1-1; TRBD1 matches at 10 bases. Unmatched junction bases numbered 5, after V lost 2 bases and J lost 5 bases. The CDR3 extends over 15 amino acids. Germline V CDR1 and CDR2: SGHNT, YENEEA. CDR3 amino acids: CASSLSGQGRTEAFF. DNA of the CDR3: TGTGCCAGCAGCTTATCGGGACAGGGGAGAACTGAAGCTTTCTTT.

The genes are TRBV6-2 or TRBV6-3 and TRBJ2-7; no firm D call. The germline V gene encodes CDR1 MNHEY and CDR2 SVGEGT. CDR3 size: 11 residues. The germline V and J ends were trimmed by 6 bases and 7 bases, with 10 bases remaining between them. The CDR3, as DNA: TGTGCCAGCAGCCAAAGTAGGGAGCAGTACGTC. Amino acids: CASSQSREQYV.

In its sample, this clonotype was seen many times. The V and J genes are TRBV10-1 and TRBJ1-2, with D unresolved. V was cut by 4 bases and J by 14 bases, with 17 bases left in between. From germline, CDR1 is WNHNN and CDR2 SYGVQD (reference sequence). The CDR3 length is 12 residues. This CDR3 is CASSGIARTMTF. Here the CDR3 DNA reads TGCGCCAGCAGTGGTATAGCAAGGACGATGACCTTC.